This T cell receptor beta chain emerged from a study of T cell repertoires in cytomegalovirus infection. Study overall: Matching HLA type and CMV infection were both indicated by public TCR beta signatures.

This clonotype was found many times. One entry per CDR3 protein, called by TCRdb with MiXCR from the reads. Of fewer than 550,000 distinct CDR3 sequences detected, approximately 11% appear once; the ten largest clones hold 10% to 13%. Germline V lookup: CDR1 SNHLY, CDR2 FYNNEI. Trimming stripped 2 bases from V and 6 bases from J, with 11 bases between. The CDR3 consists of 14 residues. The chain combines TRBV2 with TRBJ2-1, with no clear D. The clonotype comes from a human donor in good health (CMV status not recorded). Some clones in this sample may be carry-over from other donors' samples. Input material: PBMCs. Here the CDR3 reads CASSEINSLNEQFF. CDR3 nucleotides: TGTGCCAGCAGTGAAATAAACAGCCTCAATGAGCAGTTCTTC.